This T cell receptor (beta chain) emerged from a study of early T cells in non-severe SARS-CoV-2 infection. This CDR3 is built from 15 residues. With 4 bases clipped from V and 3 bases from J, the junction kept 6 bases outside the gene matches. Germline loops: CDR1 WSHSY, CDR2 SAAADI. This clonotype was found many times. Unique molecular identifiers were attached to individual cDNA molecules. TCRdb re-derived calls from the 5' RACE reads in MiXCR, one entry per CDR3 protein. Seen here are around 50,000 distinct CDR3 sequences, 10% to 15% observed once, and the top ten hold 2.9%. The clonotype comes from an adult who was a healthcare worker with PCR-confirmed SARS-CoV-2 infection or an uninfected control (not recorded which). The chain has TRBV10-2 and TRBJ1-3; 7 nucleotides agree with TRBD1. Sequenced input: whole blood. The CDR3 protein is CASSGGQRFGNTIYF. The CDR3 DNA is TGCGCCAGCAGTGGGGGACAGCGCTTTGGAAACACCATATATTTT.